This T cell receptor beta chain derives from a study of Ad26.COV2.S vaccination and SARS-CoV-2 variants. This CDR3 contains 13 residues. The ends were cut back, 6 bases at V and 5 bases at J, with 13 bases in the middle. Germline V gene lookup returns CDR1 MNHEY and CDR2 SVGAGI. Clones were read by immunoSEQ multiplex PCR, and TCRdb kept only the in-frame ones, dropping some. This sample carries about 350,000 clones, about 88% of them seen once, and the ten largest clones take less than 4%. Stated treatment: approximately 18 received Ad26.COV2.S at low or high dose, single or two shots; about 5 received placebo; per-sample allocation not given. The samples were gathered on day 63 after the first injection of vaccine or placebo. Whoever gave the sample was an adult aged 18-55 years in Boston.

The chain carries TRBV6-5 and TRBJ1-1; the D gene is possibly TRBD1 (6 bases). The receptor was derived from a person aged 18-65 years who received the Ad26.COV2.S COVID-19 vaccine or a placebo. The sample consisted of peripheral blood, taken in a trial of Ad26.COV2.S vaccine versus placebo. The DNA for the CDR3 is TGTGCCAGCAGCCCACAGAGGGGGACTGAAGCTTTCTTT. Protein product: CASSPQRGTEAFF.